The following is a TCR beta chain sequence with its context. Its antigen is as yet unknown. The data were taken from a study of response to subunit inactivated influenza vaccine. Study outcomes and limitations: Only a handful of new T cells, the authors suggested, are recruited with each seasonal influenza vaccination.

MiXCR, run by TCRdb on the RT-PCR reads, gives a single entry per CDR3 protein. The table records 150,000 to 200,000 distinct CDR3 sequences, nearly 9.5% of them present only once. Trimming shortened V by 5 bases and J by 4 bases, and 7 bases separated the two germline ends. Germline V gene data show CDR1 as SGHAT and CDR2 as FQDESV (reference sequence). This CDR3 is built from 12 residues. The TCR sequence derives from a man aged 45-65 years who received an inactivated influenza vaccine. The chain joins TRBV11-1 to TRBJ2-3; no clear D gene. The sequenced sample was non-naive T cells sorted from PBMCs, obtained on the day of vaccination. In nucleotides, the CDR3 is TGTGCCAGCAGCCGGATCGCAGATACGCAGTATTTT. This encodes CASSRIADTQYF.